Included here is one T cell receptor (beta chain) sequence, with context. The trim removed 4 bases at V and 3 bases at J, leaving 11 bases unmatched. This CDR3 comprises 16 residues. Germline V gene sequence: CDR1 LNHNV, CDR2 YYDKDF (reference sequence). Survey-level immunoSEQ sequencing profiled the TCR beta repertoire. Libraries were prepared by immunoSEQ multiplex PCR; TCRdb keeps only in-frame clonotypes and omits some of them. This sample has under 65,000 clones, with more than 80% found just once. The sequenced sample consisted of PBMCs. The receptor's source is a man aged 40-55 years with rheumatoid arthritis. The chain recombines TRBV15 with TRBJ2-5; 7 bases align to TRBD2. The CDR3 is CATSTFGTIQKETQYF. Here the CDR3 DNA reads TGTGCCACCAGCACATTCGGGACTATCCAAAAAGAGACCCAGTACTTC.